This is a list of T cell receptor beta chains from one sample in a study of blood T cell repertoires in COVID-19. The table came from immunoSEQ multiplex PCR; TCRdb's copy has only in-frame clones and leaves some out. Of under 200,000 clones detected, about 87% appear once; the ten largest clones hold about 2.7%. Sequencing input: peripheral blood. The receptor source for this set is a middle-aged man with active or convalescent COVID-19. Both conserved end residues are part of each CDR3. Each record gives: J gene, V gene, clone size, D gene, CDR3 protein, CDR3 DNA. The D gene is left open where the match is weak. Clone size is stated in some rows and not others, as once, few, many or a class when expanded.

>TRBJ1-3|TRBV3-1/TRBV3-2|NA|NA
CASSRPRQTSGNTIYF
TGTGCCAGCAGCCGTCCCCGACAGACCTCTGGAAACACCATATATTTT
>TRBJ2-5|TRBV12-3/TRBV12-4|NA|NA
CASSLRETQYF
TGTGCCAGCAGTTTACGGGAGACCCAGTACTTC
>TRBJ1-2|TRBV9|NA|NA
CASSVRVGIDLNYGYTF
TGTGCCAGCAGCGTGAGGGTGGGGATCGATCTTAACTATGGCTACACCTTC
>TRBJ1-1|TRBV18|NA|NA
CASSVRVNTEAFF
TGTGCCAGCTCGGTTCGGGTGAACACTGAAGCTTTCTTT
>TRBJ1-1|TRBV7-6|NA|NA
CASSLLGAASNTEAFF
TGTGCCAGCAGCTTATTGGGGGCCGCATCGAACACTGAAGCTTTCTTT
>TRBJ2-6|TRBV19|NA|NA
CASTRQTASSGANVLTF
TGTGCCAGTACCCGCCAGACTGCGAGCTCTGGGGCCAACGTCCTGACTTTC
>TRBJ1-4|TRBV9|few|TRBD1
CASSALTGTGFEKLFF
TGTGCCAGCAGCGCCTTAACCGGGACAGGGTTTGAAAAACTGTTTTTT
>TRBJ2-3|TRBV11-2|NA|NA
CASSLEGAGDTQYF
TGTGCCAGCAGCTTAGAGGGGGCCGGAGATACGCAGTATTTT
>TRBJ2-2|TRBV4-2|NA|NA
CASSPGRGRTGELFF
TGTGCCAGCAGCCCGGGACGGGGGAGGACCGGGGAGCTGTTTTTT
>TRBJ1-5|TRBV20-1|once|NA
CSASSPGLSNQPQHF
TGCAGTGCTAGTTCCCCGGGGTTAAGCAATCAGCCCCAGCATTTT
>TRBJ1-1|TRBV11-2|NA|NA
CASSLTDKNTEAFF
TGTGCCAGCAGCTTGACAGACAAAAACACTGAAGCTTTCTTT
>TRBJ2-2|TRBV13|NA|NA
CASSATEGAGELFF
TGTGCCAGCAGCGCGACCGAGGGGGCCGGGGAGCTGTTTTTT
>TRBJ2-1|TRBV9|NA|NA
CASSPTGPNEQFF
TGTGCCAGCAGCCCGACAGGTCCCAATGAGCAGTTCTTC
>TRBJ2-1|TRBV30|NA|TRBD2
CAWSVRPLTSGGPYSYNEQFF
TGTGCCTGGAGTGTCCGTCCGCTGACTAGCGGGGGGCCCTACTCCTACAATGAGCAGTTCTTC
>TRBJ1-4|TRBV30|NA|NA
CAWSVMGLNEKLFF
TGTGCCTGGAGTGTAATGGGACTTAATGAAAAACTGTTTTTT
>TRBJ1-1|TRBV2|NA|NA
CASTGRVVNTEAFF
TGTGCCAGCACGGGCAGGGTGGTAAACACTGAAGCTTTCTTT
>TRBJ1-2|TRBV10-3|once|TRBD1
CATQTGGNYGYTF
TGTGCCACCCAGACAGGGGGTAACTATGGCTACACCTTC